These 32 T cell receptor beta chains were all obtained from the same sample, sequenced in a study of blood T cell repertoires in COVID-19. Assay used: immunoSEQ multiplex PCR; TCRdb lists only in-frame clones, some missing. The sample lists some 270,000 clones, 75% to 90% occurring once. Sequenced material: peripheral blood. Receptor source: a woman between 70 and 85 years old with acute or convalescent COVID-19.

This sequence joins TRBV9 and TRBJ1-1; maybe TRBD1 (5 bases). V was pared by 5 bases and J by 10 bases, with 18 bases between. This CDR3 is 13 amino acids long. Germline V lookup: CDR1 SGDLS, CDR2 YYNGEE. The CDR3 DNA is TGTGCCAGCAGTCCAAATGCCGTGGGGGGAGCTTTCTTT. As protein: CASSPNAVGGAFF.

This sequence joins TRBV5-6 and TRBJ2-5; D may be TRBD2 (5 bases). The CDR3 contains 13 residues. With 0 bases removed from V and 5 bases from J, the gap between germline ends came to 8 bases. Germline CDR1 is SGHDT and CDR2 is YYEEEE. CDR3 in DNA: TGTGCCAGCAGCTTGGTTCTAGCTGAGACCCAGTACTTC. It codes for CASSLVLAETQYF.

Here the CDR3 reads CASSSRGRANYGYTF. CDR3 coding DNA: TGTGCCAGTAGCTCCAGGGGAAGAGCTAACTATGGCTACACCTTC. The chain joins TRBV19 to TRBJ1-2, with TRBD1 as a possible D gene (6 bases). The V gene lost 6 bases and the J gene lost 0 bases, with 14 bases spanning the gap. The germline V gene encodes CDR1 LNHDA and CDR2 SQIVND (reference sequence). The CDR3 runs to 15 residues.

The V gene is TRBV3-1 (or the pseudogene TRBV3-2), the J gene TRBJ1-3, with 9 nucleotides matching TRBD1. This CDR3 spans 17 amino acids. Germline assignment: CDR1 LGHDT and CDR2 YNNKEL (reference sequence). The ends lost 4 bases at V and 0 bases at J; junction bases unmatched: 7. The CDR3 bases are TGTGCCAGCAGCCGCATCGGACAGGGGAGCTCTGGAAACACCATATATTTT. As protein: CASSRIGQGSSGNTIYF.

The V gene is TRBV5-6, the J gene TRBJ2-7; TRBD2 matches 8 bases. V dropped 0 bases and J dropped 2; count of bases not matched to a gene: 7. Germline assignment: CDR1 SGHDT and CDR2 YYEEEE. The CDR3 runs to 16 residues. This CDR3 is CASSLGMGRGAYEQYF. The CDR3 nucleotides are TGTGCCAGCAGCTTGGGTATGGGGCGGGGGGCCTACGAGCAGTACTTC.

The chain uses TRBV30 and TRBJ1-5; tentative D call: TRBD1 (6 bases). The CDR3 extends over 14 amino acids. V was pared by 5 bases and J by 1 base, with 12 bases between. Germline V CDR1 and CDR2: GTSNPN, SVGIG (reference sequence). CDR3 sequence (DNA): TGTGCCTGGGGGAACAGGGCAAGCAATCAGCCCCAGCATTTT. Its protein is CAWGNRASNQPQHF.

The chain has TRBV19 and TRBJ1-6; possibly TRBD1 for D (5 bases). With 3 bases removed from V and 7 bases from J, the gap between germline ends came to 10 bases. The CDR3 contains 14 residues. Looked up from germline, CDR1 is LNHDA and CDR2 is SQIVND (reference sequence). The CDR3 protein is CASSMRQINSPLHF. The CDR3 DNA follows: TGTGCCAGTAGTATGAGACAGATCAATTCACCCCTCCACTTT.

The V gene is TRBV2, the J gene TRBJ2-7; perhaps TRBD1 as D (5 bases). CDR1 SNHLY and CDR2 FYNNEI come from the germline V gene. This CDR3 is 15 amino acids long. Between the trimmed V and J ends, which lost 7 bases and 2 bases, there was a span of 18 bases. The CDR3 coding sequence is TGTGCCAGCACCTCCCCAGGGCGAGGCCCCTACGAGCAGTACTTC. Translation gives CASTSPGRGPYEQYF.

This clone was observed a few times. V and J are TRBV20-1 and TRBJ1-6; TRBD1 agrees at 7 bases. V lost 3 bases to trimming and J lost 2 bases; unmatched junction nucleotides: 7. Germline V gene sequence: CDR1 DFQATT, CDR2 SNEGSKA (reference sequence). The CDR3 has 16 residues. The CDR3 sequence: CSASVAGGPYNSPLHF. In DNA form, the CDR3 reads TGCAGTGCTAGTGTGGCAGGGGGACCCTATAATTCACCCCTCCACTTT.

This clone showed up just once. The genes are TRBV19 and TRBJ2-1, with D perhaps TRBD1 (5 bases). Trimming cost V 5 bases and J 1 base, with 12 bases left between them. This CDR3 has 15 amino acids. CDR1 and CDR2 from the germline V gene are LNHDA and SQIVND (reference sequence). The CDR3 DNA sequence: TGTGCCAGTAGTCCTGACAGAAGTTCCTACAATGAGCAGTTCTTC. Its protein is CASSPDRSSYNEQFF.

The V call is TRBV3-1 (or the pseudogene TRBV3-2), the J call TRBJ2-1; D might be TRBD1 (5 bases). This CDR3 contains 13 residues. Germline CDR1 reads LGHDT; CDR2 reads YNNKEL (reference sequence). V lost 4 bases and J lost 10, with 14 bases in between. In DNA, the CDR3 is TGTGCCAGCAGCCTCCGTGTCAGGGAAGAGCAGTTCTTC. This translates into CASSLRVREEQFF.

This chain links TRBV5-1 with TRBJ1-4; 8 positions agree with TRBD1. Germline V gene data show CDR1 as SGHRS and CDR2 as YFSETQ. The length of the CDR3 is 15 residues. V was pared by 0 bases and J by 8 bases, with 6 bases of the junction left unmatched. CDR3 nucleotides: TGCGCCAGCAGCTTGGAAGGGACAGGCCGGGAAAAACTGTTTTTT. Translation: CASSLEGTGREKLFF.

Only one count was recorded for this clone. The V call is TRBV4-1, the J call TRBJ1-4; possible D gene TRBD1, 5 bases. V lost 3 bases and J 6 bases, leaving 11 bases between the germline ends. The CDR3 has 14 amino acids. CDR1 is MGHRA, CDR2 YSYEKL, per germline. CDR3 coding DNA: TGCGCCAGCAGCCAGGCGGGACTAGATGAAAAACTGTTTTTT. It translates to CASSQAGLDEKLFF.

In its sample, this clone was seen a few times. The rearrangement uses TRBV19 and TRBJ1-4; 10 positions agree with TRBD1. V was clipped by 5 bases and J by 5 bases; unmatched bases: 11. Looked up from germline, CDR1 is LNHDA and CDR2 is SQIVND (reference sequence). This CDR3 is built from 17 residues. The CDR3 DNA reads TGTGCCAGTAGTCCAGGGACAGGGGTGCGAGGGAATGAAAAACTGTTTTTT. Encoded protein: CASSPGTGVRGNEKLFF. Full variable domain (rest looked up from reference TRBV19 and TRBJ1-4): DGGITQSPKYLFRKEGQNVTLSCEQNLNHDAMYWYRQDPGQGLRLIYYSQIVNDFQKGDIAEGYSVSREKKESFPLTVTSAQKNPTAFYLCASSPGTGVRGNEKLFFGSGTQLSVL.

The chain uses TRBV19 and TRBJ1-5; 9 positions agree with TRBD1. CDR3 length: 15 amino acids. Losses at the gene ends were 7 bases for V and 7 bases for J; bases not matched to a gene: 11. CDR1 and CDR2 from the germline V gene are LNHDA and SQIVND (reference sequence). CDR3 sequence reads: CASMEFGTGKQPQHF. CDR3 DNA sequence: TGTGCCAGTATGGAGTTCGGGACAGGGAAACAGCCCCAGCATTTT.

The genes are TRBV2 and TRBJ2-3, with 10 bases fitting TRBD2. Unmatched junction bases numbered 9, after V lost 7 bases and J lost 2 bases. The CDR3 contains 16 residues. Germline lookup yields CDR1 SNHLY and CDR2 FYNNEI. The CDR3 sequence: CASNLRAGGPTDTQYF. Here the CDR3 DNA reads TGTGCCAGCAACCTCCGAGCGGGGGGGCCCACAGATACGCAGTATTTT.

This clone was detected once. Mismatch with germline at one junction end may stem from a read error. The chain links TRBV6-6 to TRBJ1-1; D is possibly TRBD1 (5 bases). The CDR3 totals 13 residues. Germline lookup yields CDR1 MNHNY and CDR2 SVGAGI (reference sequence). CDR3 sequence (DNA): TGTGCCAGCAGTTACAGTGGGGCCACTGAGGCTTTCTTT. Amino acids: CASSYSGATEAFF.

The chain joins TRBV6-1 to TRBJ1-2; D gene unclear. The CDR3 has 12 residues. V was shortened by 3 bases and J by 4 bases, with 6 bases between the two germline ends. Germline-derived CDR1 and CDR2 are MNHNS and SASEGT. The CDR3 coding sequence is TGTGCCAGCAGTGACAGGTCCTATGGCTACACCTTC. This translates into CASSDRSYGYTF.

Here the CDR3 DNA reads TGTGCCAGCAGCCAAGATCACGGGTTTGGGCAGTTCTTC. Its translation is CASSQDHGFGQFF. The V call is TRBV14, the J call TRBJ2-1; no definite D call. Per germline, CDR1 SGHDN and CDR2 FVKESK. V was trimmed by 0 bases and J by 12 bases, leaving 12 bases between them. The CDR3 is made up of 13 amino acids. Full variable domain (remainder filled in from reference TRBV14 and TRBJ2-1): EAGVTQFPSHSVIEKGQTVTLRCDPISGHDNLYWYRRVMGKEIKFLLHFVKESKQDESGMPNNRFLAERTGGTYSTLKVQPAELEDSGVYFCASSQDHGFGQFFGPGTRLTVL.

The chain combines TRBV5-1 with TRBJ1-3, with 9 bases matching TRBD1. The CDR3 spans 15 residues. Per germline, CDR1 SGHRS and CDR2 YFSETQ. After removal of 4 bases from V and 9 bases from J, the junction contained 11 bases not matched to a gene. This chain's CDR3 is CASSPRTGDGSTIYF. The CDR3, as DNA: TGCGCCAGCAGCCCCCGGACAGGGGACGGGAGCACCATATATTTT.

In this sample, this clone turned up many times. The genes are TRBV2 and TRBJ1-1; D call uncertain. V was pared by 1 base and J by 5 bases, with 11 bases between. The CDR3 contains 14 residues. Germline-derived CDR1 and CDR2 are SNHLY and FYNNEI. The CDR3 sequence is CASSEVVERTEAFF. The CDR3 DNA reads as TGTGCCAGCAGTGAAGTCGTGGAGCGGACTGAAGCTTTCTTT.

The rearrangement joins TRBV2 to TRBJ1-4, with D maybe TRBD1 (5 bases). Trimming shortened V by 6 bases and J by 0 bases, and 14 bases separated the two germline ends. Germline V gene lookup returns CDR1 SNHLY and CDR2 FYNNEI. The CDR3 is 16 residues long. CDR3 sequence reads: CASSPRQTATNEKLFF. The CDR3 DNA follows: TGTGCCAGCAGCCCAAGACAGACCGCAACTAATGAAAAACTGTTTTTT. The entire variable domain, with the rest obtained from reference TRBV2 and TRBJ1-4, is as follows: EPEVTQTPSHQVTQMGQEVILRCVPISNHLYFYWYRQILGQKVEFLVSFYNNEISEKSEIFDDQFSVERPDGSNFTLKIRSTKLEDSAMYFCASSPRQTATNEKLFFGSGTQLSVL.

The V and J genes are TRBV4-1 and TRBJ1-5; unclear D gene. The CDR3 contains 15 residues. Trimming stripped 4 bases from V and 0 bases from J, with 10 bases between. CDR1 and CDR2 from the germline V gene are MGHRA and YSYEKL. This CDR3 is CASSLQALSNQPQHF. CDR3 nucleotides: TGCGCCAGCAGCCTCCAGGCACTTAGCAATCAGCCCCAGCATTTT.

The chain links TRBV4-2 to TRBJ1-3; D is undetermined. Trimming cost V 1 base and J 7 bases, with 14 bases left between them. The CDR3 has 15 amino acids. Germline V gene data show CDR1 as LGHNA and CDR2 as YNFKEQ. The CDR3, as DNA: TGTGCCAGCAGCCAAGGAGGCGGGGAAAGGAACACCATATATTTT. Its protein is CASSQGGGERNTIYF.

The V gene is TRBV30, the J gene TRBJ2-5, with 9 bases that match TRBD1. The CDR3 spans 15 residues. V trimming: 0 bases; J trimming: 4 bases; junction bases outside the gene matches: 6. Germline CDR1 is GTSNPN and CDR2 is SVGIG (reference sequence). CDR3 nucleotide sequence: TGTGCCTGGAGTGTTGGTGGACAGGGGAGAGAGACCCAGTACTTC. It translates to CAWSVGGQGRETQYF.

CDR3 in amino acids: CASSIGLNYGYTF. CDR3 DNA sequence: TGTGCCAGTAGTATTGGGCTAAACTATGGCTACACCTTC. V gene TRBV19 combines with J gene TRBJ1-2; D uncertain. The length of the CDR3 is 13 residues. Germline V gene data show CDR1 as LNHDA and CDR2 as SQIVND (reference sequence). Trimming took 3 bases from V and 2 from J, leaving 7 bases between them.

This CDR3 is CASSYLSGTGGGYTF. For the CDR3, the DNA is TGTGCCAGCAGTTATCTATCGGGAACCGGCGGTGGCTACACCTTC. The chain recombines TRBV6-5 with TRBJ1-2, with D hard to call. This CDR3 has 15 residues. V lost 3 bases, J lost 7 bases, and 18 bases lay in between. From germline, CDR1 is MNHEY and CDR2 SVGAGI.

The genes are TRBV18 and TRBJ1-1; D not resolved. The CDR3 runs to 13 residues. Trimming stripped 5 bases from V and 3 bases from J, with 10 bases between. Looked up from germline, CDR1 is KGHSH and CDR2 is LQKENI. The CDR3, as DNA: TGTGCCAGCTCATACCGGGGAGACACTGAAGCTTTCTTT. The encoded protein is CASSYRGDTEAFF.

This chain's CDR3 is CATSRDGGGYGYTF. CDR3 DNA sequence: TGTGCCACCAGCAGAGACGGCGGCGGCTATGGCTACACCTTC. The chain uses TRBV15 and TRBJ1-2; D unclear. CDR1 is LNHNV, CDR2 YYDKDF, per germline (reference sequence). The V end was cut by 0 bases, the J end by 4 bases, with 9 bases between. This CDR3 comprises 14 residues. Combining the CDR3 with reference TRBV15 and TRBJ1-2 gives the whole variable domain DAMVIQNPRYQVTQFGKPVTLSCSQTLNHNVMYWYQQKSSQAPKLLFHYYDKDFNNEADTPDNFQSRRPNTSFCFLDIRSPGLGDTAMYLCATSRDGGGYGYTFGSGTRLTVV.

V usage is TRBV7-3 and J usage is TRBJ2-5; TRBD2 matches 9 bases. J lost 4 bases, V lost 3 bases, and 3 bases had no gene match. Germline CDR1 is SGHTA and CDR2 is FQGTGA. This CDR3 comprises 14 residues. CDR3 loop: CASSLRGGIETQYF. DNA of the CDR3: TGTGCCAGCAGCTTGCGGGGGGGCATAGAGACCCAGTACTTC.

The chain joins TRBV2 to TRBJ1-6, with a tentative D call TRBD1 (5 bases). V gave up 2 bases and J gave up 0 bases, with 8 bases separating them. There are 16 residues in the CDR3. Germline loops: CDR1 SNHLY, CDR2 FYNNEI. This CDR3 reads CASSEQGASYNSPLHF. The DNA for the CDR3 is TGTGCCAGCAGTGAACAAGGGGCCTCCTATAATTCACCCCTCCACTTT.

The J gene is TRBJ1-1, the V gene TRBV6-5, with a tentative D call TRBD1 (6 bases). The V end was cut by 6 bases, the J end by 5 bases, with 10 bases between. Germline assignment: CDR1 MNHEY and CDR2 SVGAGI. The CDR3 has 12 amino acids. The CDR3 DNA follows: TGTGCCAGCAGCCACAGGGAGACTGAAGCTTTCTTT. Translated: CASSHRETEAFF.